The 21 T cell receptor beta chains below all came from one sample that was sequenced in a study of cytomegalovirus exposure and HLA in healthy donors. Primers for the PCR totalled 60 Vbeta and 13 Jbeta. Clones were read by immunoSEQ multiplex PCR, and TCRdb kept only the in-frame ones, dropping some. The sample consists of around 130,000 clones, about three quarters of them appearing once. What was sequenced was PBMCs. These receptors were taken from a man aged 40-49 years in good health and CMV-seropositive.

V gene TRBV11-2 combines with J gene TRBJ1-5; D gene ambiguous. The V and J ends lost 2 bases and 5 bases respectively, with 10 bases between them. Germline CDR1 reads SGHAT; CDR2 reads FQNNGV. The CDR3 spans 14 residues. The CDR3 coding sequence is TGTGCCAGCAGCTTAAGTACAGCAGATCAGCCCCAGCATTTT. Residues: CASSLSTADQPQHF. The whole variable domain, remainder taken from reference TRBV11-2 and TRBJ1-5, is EAGVAQSPRYKIIEKRQSVAFWCNPISGHATLYWYQQILGQGPKLLIQFQNNGVVDDSQLPKDRFSAERLKGVDSTLKIQPAKLEDSAVYLCASSLSTADQPQHFGDGTRLSIL.

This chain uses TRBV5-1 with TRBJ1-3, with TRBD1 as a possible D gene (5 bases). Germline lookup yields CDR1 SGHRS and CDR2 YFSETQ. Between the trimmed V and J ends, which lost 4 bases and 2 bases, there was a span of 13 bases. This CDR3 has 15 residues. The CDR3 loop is CASSRWGGTGNTIYF. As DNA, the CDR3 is TGCGCCAGCAGCCGGTGGGGGGGTACTGGAAACACCATATATTTT.

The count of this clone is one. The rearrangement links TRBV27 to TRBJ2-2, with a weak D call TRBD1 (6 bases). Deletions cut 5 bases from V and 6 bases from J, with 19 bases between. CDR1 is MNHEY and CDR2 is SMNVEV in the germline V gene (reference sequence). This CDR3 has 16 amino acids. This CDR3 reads CASSPGSGVGAGELFF. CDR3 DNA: TGTGCCAGCAGTCCCGGCTCAGGGGTCGGCGCCGGGGAGCTGTTTTTT.

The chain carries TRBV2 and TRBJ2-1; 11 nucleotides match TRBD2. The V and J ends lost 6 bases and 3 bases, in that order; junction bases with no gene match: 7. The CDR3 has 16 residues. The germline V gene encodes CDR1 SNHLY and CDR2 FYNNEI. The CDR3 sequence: CASSTLAGGFYNEQFF. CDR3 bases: TGTGCCAGCAGCACCCTAGCGGGGGGCTTCTACAATGAGCAGTTCTTC.

The CDR3 spells CASSRDRRNLYNSPLHF. The CDR3 DNA reads TGTGCCAGCAGTCGCGACAGGAGAAACCTCTATAATTCACCCCTCCACTTT. The chain couples TRBV28 to TRBJ1-6, with D tentatively TRBD1 (6 bases). CDR1 and CDR2 from the germline V gene are MDHEN and SYDVKM. The CDR3 covers 17 residues. With 5 bases removed from V and 3 bases from J, the gap between germline ends came to 17 bases. Combining the CDR3 with reference TRBV28 and TRBJ1-6 gives the whole variable domain DVKVTQSSRYLVKRTGEKVFLECVQDMDHENMFWYRQDPGLGLRLIYFSYDVKMKEKGDIPEGYSVSREKKERFSLILESASTNQTSMYLCASSRDRRNLYNSPLHFGNGTRLTVT.

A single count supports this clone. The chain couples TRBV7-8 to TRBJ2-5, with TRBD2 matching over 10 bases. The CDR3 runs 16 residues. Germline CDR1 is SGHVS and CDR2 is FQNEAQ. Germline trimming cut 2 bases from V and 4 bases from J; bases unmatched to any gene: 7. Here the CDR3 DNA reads TGTGCCAGCAGCTTATGGCTAGCGGGAGAAATAGAGACCCAGTACTTC. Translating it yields CASSLWLAGEIETQYF.

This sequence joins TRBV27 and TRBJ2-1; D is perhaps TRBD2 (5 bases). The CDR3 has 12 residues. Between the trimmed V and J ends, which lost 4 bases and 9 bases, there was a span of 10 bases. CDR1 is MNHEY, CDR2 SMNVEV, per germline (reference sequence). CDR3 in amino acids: CASSSRVTEQFF. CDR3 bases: TGTGCCAGCAGTTCGCGGGTAACTGAGCAGTTCTTC.

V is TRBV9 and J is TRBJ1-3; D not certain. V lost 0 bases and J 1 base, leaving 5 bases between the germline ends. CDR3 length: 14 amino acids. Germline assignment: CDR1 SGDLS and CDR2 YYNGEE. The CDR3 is CASSVADSGNTIYF. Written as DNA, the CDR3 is TGTGCCAGCAGCGTAGCAGATTCTGGAAACACCATATATTTT.

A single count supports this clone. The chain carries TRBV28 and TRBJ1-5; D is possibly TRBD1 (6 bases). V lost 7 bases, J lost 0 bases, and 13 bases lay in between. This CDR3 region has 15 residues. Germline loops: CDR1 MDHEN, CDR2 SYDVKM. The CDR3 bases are TGTGCCAGCATCCCCGGGACATTTAGCAATCAGCCCCAGCATTTT. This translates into CASIPGTFSNQPQHF.

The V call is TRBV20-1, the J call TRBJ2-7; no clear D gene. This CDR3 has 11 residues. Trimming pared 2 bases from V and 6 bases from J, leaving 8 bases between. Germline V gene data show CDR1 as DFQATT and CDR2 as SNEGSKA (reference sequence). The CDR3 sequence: CSARHIAEQYF. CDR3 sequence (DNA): TGCAGTGCTAGACACATTGCCGAGCAGTACTTC.

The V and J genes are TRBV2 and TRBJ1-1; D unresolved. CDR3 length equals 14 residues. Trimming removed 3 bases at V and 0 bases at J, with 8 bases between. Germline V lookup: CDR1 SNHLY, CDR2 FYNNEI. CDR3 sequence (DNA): TGTGCCAGCAGTGATGGACTTATGAACACTGAAGCTTTCTTT. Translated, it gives CASSDGLMNTEAFF.

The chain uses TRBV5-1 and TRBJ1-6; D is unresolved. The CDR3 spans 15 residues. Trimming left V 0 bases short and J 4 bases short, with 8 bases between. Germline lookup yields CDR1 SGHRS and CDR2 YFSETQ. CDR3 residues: CASSLVRSYNSPLHF. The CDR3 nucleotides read TGCGCCAGCAGCTTGGTCAGGTCTTATAATTCACCCCTCCACTTT.

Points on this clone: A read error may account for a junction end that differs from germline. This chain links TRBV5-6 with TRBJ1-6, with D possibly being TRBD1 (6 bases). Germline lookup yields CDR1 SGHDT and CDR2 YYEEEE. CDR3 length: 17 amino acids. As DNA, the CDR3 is TGTGCCAGCAGCTTCTTGGGACAAAGCTCCCATAATTCACCCCTCCACTTT. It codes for CASSFLGQSSHNSPLHF.

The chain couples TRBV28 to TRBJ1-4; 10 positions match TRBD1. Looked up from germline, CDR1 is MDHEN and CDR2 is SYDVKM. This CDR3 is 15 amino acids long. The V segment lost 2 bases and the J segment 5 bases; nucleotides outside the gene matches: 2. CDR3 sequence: CASSLGGQGNEKLFF. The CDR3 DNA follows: TGTGCCAGCAGTTTAGGGGGACAGGGGAATGAAAAACTGTTTTTT.

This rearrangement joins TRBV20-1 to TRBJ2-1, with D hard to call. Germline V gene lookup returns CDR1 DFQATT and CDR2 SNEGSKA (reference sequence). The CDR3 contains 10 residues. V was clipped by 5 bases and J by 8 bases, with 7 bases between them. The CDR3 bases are TGCAGTGCTTCATTTGATGAGCAGTTCTTC. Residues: CSASFDEQFF.

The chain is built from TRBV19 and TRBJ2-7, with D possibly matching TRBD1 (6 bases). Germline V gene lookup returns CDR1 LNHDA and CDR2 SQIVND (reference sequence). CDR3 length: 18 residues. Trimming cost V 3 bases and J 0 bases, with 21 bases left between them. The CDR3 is CASSIMPGALTNSYEQYF. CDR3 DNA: TGTGCCAGTAGTATCATGCCAGGGGCCTTGACTAACTCCTACGAGCAGTACTTC.

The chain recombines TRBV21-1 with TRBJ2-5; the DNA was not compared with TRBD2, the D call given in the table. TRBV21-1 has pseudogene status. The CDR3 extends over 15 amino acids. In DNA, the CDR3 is TGTGCCAGCAGCAAAGCTGGCGGATTCCAAGAGACCCAGTACTTC. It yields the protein CASSKAGGFQETQYF.

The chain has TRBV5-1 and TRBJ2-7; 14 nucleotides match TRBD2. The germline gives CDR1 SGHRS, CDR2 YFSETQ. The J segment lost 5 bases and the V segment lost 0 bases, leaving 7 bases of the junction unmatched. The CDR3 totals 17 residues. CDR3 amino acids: CASSLAGTSGSRNEQYF. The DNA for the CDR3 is TGCGCCAGCAGCTTGGCCGGGACTAGCGGGAGTAGAAACGAGCAGTACTTC.

Written as DNA, the CDR3 is TGTGCCAGTAGTATAGGGACAGGGTACTACGAGCAGTACTTC. This codes for CASSIGTGYYEQYF. The chain recombines TRBV19 with TRBJ2-7; 8 bases map to TRBD1. This CDR3 contains 14 residues. V trimming: 1 base; J trimming: 3 bases; junction bases outside the gene matches: 2. Germline loops: CDR1 LNHDA, CDR2 SQIVND (reference sequence).

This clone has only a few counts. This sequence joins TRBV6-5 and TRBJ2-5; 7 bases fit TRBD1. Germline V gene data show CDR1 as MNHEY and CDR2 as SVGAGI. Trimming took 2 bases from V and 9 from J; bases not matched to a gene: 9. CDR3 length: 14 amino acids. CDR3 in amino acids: CASSYTRDSASQYF. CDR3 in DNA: TGTGCCAGCAGTTACACCCGGGACAGCGCTTCCCAGTACTTC.

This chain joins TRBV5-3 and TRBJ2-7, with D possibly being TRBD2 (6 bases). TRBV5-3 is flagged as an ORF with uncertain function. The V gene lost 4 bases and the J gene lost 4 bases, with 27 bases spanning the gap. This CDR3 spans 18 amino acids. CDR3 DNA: TGTGCCAGAAGCCCGGACGTGGGGGACTTCTCGGTCCGTTACGAGCAGTACTTC. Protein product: CARSPDVGDFSVRYEQYF.